The 16 T cell receptor beta chains given below trace back to one sample, sequenced in a study of CD8+ T cells in alopecia areata (dated by TCRdb to the late 2010s). According to the study, the label for this sample's time point signals: more than 3 weeks on oral tofacitinib. The treatment or condition label here, explained by the study, means: oral pan-JAK inhibitor, 5-10 mg twice daily. Libraries were built with the immunoSEQ multiplex PCR assay. RNA was extracted from all samples and reverse transcribed into cDNA, which served as template for TCR sequencing. The table was pulled from immuneACCESS by TCRdb, which kept in-frame rearrangements only. Such tables lose some clones; where checked, under half of the loss comes from unresolved V genes, and the rest has no known cause. The sample profile shows about 160,000 clones; about three fifths of them were found once. The ten top clones hold 0.75% to 0.95% of the sample.

Specimen: CD4+ T cells sorted from blood, collected at week 4, from a patient treated with tofacitinib. The receptor set was obtained from a human donor with alopecia areata.

In its sample, this clone was seen a few times. The V gene is TRBV2, the J gene TRBJ2-6; no reliable D call. The CDR3 spans 14 residues. Germline CDR1 is SNHLY and CDR2 is FYNNEI. V shed 6 bases and J shed 3 bases, with 9 bases lying between them. The CDR3: CASRSHSGANVLTF. CDR3 coding DNA: TGTGCCAGCAGAAGCCACAGTGGGGCCAACGTCCTGACTTTC.

This clone has just one count. This rearrangement joins TRBV9 to TRBJ1-6; TRBD1 agrees at 8 bases. V lost 4 bases to trimming and J lost 7 bases; unmatched junction nucleotides: 7. The CDR3 runs 15 residues. CDR1 is SGDLS, CDR2 YYNGEE, per germline. The CDR3 DNA reads as TGTGCCAGCAGCACTCACACAGGGGGGAATTCACCCCTCCACTTT. It yields the protein CASSTHTGGNSPLHF.

As concerns this clone: The identical CDR3 is also encoded by other nucleotide sequences in the sample. The rearrangement joins TRBV5-1 to TRBJ2-2; no firm D call. Trimming shortened V by 2 bases and J by 5 bases, and 4 bases separated the two germline ends. The germline V gene encodes CDR1 SGHRS and CDR2 YFSETQ. The CDR3 loop spans 12 amino acids. As DNA, the CDR3 is TGCGCCAGCAGCTTCAATACCGGGGAGCTGTTTTTT. Translating it yields CASSFNTGELFF.

This rearrangement joins TRBV5-4 to TRBJ1-4, with 9 positions matching TRBD1. CDR3 length equals 16 residues. Germline V gives CDR1 SGHNT, CDR2 YYREEE (reference sequence). With 5 bases clipped from V and 7 bases from J, the junction kept 12 bases outside the gene matches. The CDR3 sequence is CASSSLGGQGGEKLFF. In DNA, the CDR3 is TGTGCCAGCAGTTCCCTAGGGGGACAGGGAGGTGAAAAACTGTTTTTT.

This clone has a single count. This specimen includes other DNA sequences encoding the same CDR3. This chain connects TRBV30 to TRBJ1-4; maybe TRBD1 (5 bases). V dropped 0 bases and J dropped 8 bases, with 7 bases sitting between them. The CDR3 length is 12 residues. Germline V lookup: CDR1 GTSNPN, CDR2 SVGIG (reference sequence). Here the CDR3 DNA reads TGTGCCTGGAGTGTAACAGGCGAAAAACTGTTTTTT. Protein sequence: CAWSVTGEKLFF.

The gene calls are TRBV10-2 and TRBJ1-2; unclear D gene. CDR1 is WSHSY and CDR2 is SAAADI in the germline V gene. The CDR3 contains 11 residues. Trimming left V 8 bases short and J 7 bases short, with 11 bases between. The CDR3 here is CASYQASGYTF. The CDR3 bases are TGCGCCAGCTATCAAGCTAGTGGCTACACCTTC.

This clone was picked up one time. J is TRBJ1-6 and V is TRBV18; no firm D call. The CDR3 is made up of 18 amino acids. The germline V gene has CDR1 KGHSH and CDR2 LQKENI. V was shortened by 4 bases and J by 0 bases, with 16 bases between the two germline ends. The CDR3 sequence: CASSRRSTESSYNSPLHF. The CDR3, as DNA: TGTGCCAGCTCACGACGATCGACGGAAAGCTCCTATAATTCACCCCTCCACTTT.

This clone has only a few counts. The J gene is TRBJ1-3, the V gene TRBV19, with 7 bases identical to TRBD1. The CDR3 contains 15 residues. Unmatched junction bases numbered 8, after V lost 5 bases and J lost 4 bases. Germline CDR1 is LNHDA and CDR2 is SQIVND (reference sequence). The CDR3 DNA is TGTGCCAGTAGTCTCTACCTGACAGGGGGAAACACCATATATTTT. The encoded protein is CASSLYLTGGNTIYF.

This clone was counted a few times. In the same sample, other DNA sequences code for this CDR3. The J gene is TRBJ1-5, the V gene TRBV30, with 8 positions matching TRBD1. Germline CDR1 and CDR2: GTSNPN and SVGIG (reference sequence). The V gene end was trimmed by 3 bases and the J gene end by 4 bases; junction bases not matched to a gene: 2. This CDR3 has 13 residues. This chain's CDR3 is CAWSGQGNQPQHF. The DNA of the CDR3 is TGTGCCTGGAGCGGACAGGGTAATCAGCCCCAGCATTTT.

The chain carries TRBV5-1 and TRBJ2-5, with D uncertain. Germline V CDR1 and CDR2: SGHRS, YFSETQ. V gave up 0 bases and J gave up 1 base, with 10 bases separating them. The CDR3 loop spans 15 amino acids. The CDR3 region is CASSLAVSSQETQYF. DNA for the CDR3: TGCGCCAGCAGCTTGGCTGTCAGCAGCCAAGAGACCCAGTACTTC.

Remarks on this clone: Other nucleotide sequences from this sample produce the same CDR3. This chain links TRBV30 with TRBJ1-2; 7 nucleotides agree with TRBD1. The junction had 1 base not matched to a gene; V was cut back by 0 bases and J by 3 bases. Per the germline V gene, CDR1 is GTSNPN and CDR2 is SVGIG (reference sequence). The CDR3 has 13 amino acids. This CDR3 reads CAWSVQGHYGYTF. In DNA form, the CDR3 reads TGTGCCTGGAGTGTACAGGGGCACTATGGCTACACCTTC.

Remarks on this clone: This specimen includes other DNA sequences encoding the same CDR3. The chain uses TRBV29-1 and TRBJ2-5; D uncertain. Per germline, CDR1 SQVTM and CDR2 ANQGSEA. The CDR3 consists of 12 residues. Deletions cut 4 bases from V and 2 bases from J, with 8 bases between. The CDR3 DNA reads TGCAGCGTTGTGCAGTCACAAGAGACCCAGTACTTC. This encodes CSVVQSQETQYF.

Only a few counts were recorded for this clone. CDR3 loop: CASKGGGEETQYF. CDR3 coding DNA: TGTGCCAGCAAGGGGGGGGGCGAAGAGACCCAGTACTTC. This chain links TRBV2 with TRBJ2-5, with D possibly TRBD2 on 7 matching bases. Germline loops: CDR1 SNHLY, CDR2 FYNNEI. The CDR3 has 13 amino acids. Trimming left V 7 bases short and J 3 bases short, with 12 bases between.

J is TRBJ1-4 and V is TRBV30; D is perhaps TRBD1 (5 bases). Germline CDR1 GTSNPN, CDR2 SVGIG (reference sequence). This CDR3 is 15 amino acids long. Trimming took 1 base from V and 4 from J, leaving 13 bases between them. CDR3 residues: CAWSAHTGLNEKLFF. CDR3 DNA: TGTGCCTGGAGTGCGCACACAGGACTTAATGAAAAACTGTTTTTT.

This clone was observed a few times. This sequence joins TRBV15 and TRBJ1-2; D remains ambiguous. The germline V and J ends were trimmed by 5 bases and 4 bases, with 17 bases remaining between them. Germline-derived CDR1 and CDR2 are LNHNV and YYDKDF (reference sequence). This CDR3 has 15 amino acids. The CDR3 spells CATSRPTGRGYGYTF. The CDR3 nucleotides are TGTGCCACCAGCCGCCCGACCGGTCGCGGCTATGGCTACACCTTC.

This chain links TRBV9 with TRBJ1-1, with D unresolved. The CDR3 is 14 amino acids. Germline CDR1 and CDR2: SGDLS and YYNGEE. V gave up 0 bases and J gave up 4 bases, with 10 bases separating them. CDR3 in amino acids: CASSVDVLSTEAFF. The CDR3 DNA is TGTGCCAGCAGCGTAGATGTGCTTTCCACTGAAGCTTTCTTT.